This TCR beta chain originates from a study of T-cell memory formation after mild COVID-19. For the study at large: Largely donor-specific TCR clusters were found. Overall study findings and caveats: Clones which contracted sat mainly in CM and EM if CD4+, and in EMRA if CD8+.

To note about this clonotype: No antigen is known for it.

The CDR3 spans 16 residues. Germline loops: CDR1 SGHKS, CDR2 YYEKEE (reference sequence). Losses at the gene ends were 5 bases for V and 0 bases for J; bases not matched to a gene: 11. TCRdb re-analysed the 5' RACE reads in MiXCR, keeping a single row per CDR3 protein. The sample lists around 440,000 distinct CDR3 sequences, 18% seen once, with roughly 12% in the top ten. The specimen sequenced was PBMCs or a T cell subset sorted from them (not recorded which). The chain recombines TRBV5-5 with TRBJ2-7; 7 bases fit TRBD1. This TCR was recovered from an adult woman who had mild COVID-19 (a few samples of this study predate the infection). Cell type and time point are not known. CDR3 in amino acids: CASSATGYEVSYEQYF. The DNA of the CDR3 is TGTGCCAGCAGTGCGACAGGGTACGAAGTCTCCTACGAGCAGTACTTC.